Listed here are 32 T cell receptor beta chains from one sample, sequenced in a study of blood T cells in healthy people across ages. A second roughly 7 to 12 cycle PCR used barcoded and J-beta primers. TCRdb itself ran the 5' RACE reads through MiXCR, one entry per CDR3 protein. The sample consists of over 950,000 distinct CDR3 sequences, just over 50% of them appearing once. Sequenced sample: blood. The receptors shown here come from an older woman in good health.

The chain has TRBV29-1 and TRBJ2-7, with a tentative D call TRBD1 (6 bases). V lost 2 bases, J lost 2 bases, and 16 bases lay in between. The CDR3 totals 15 residues. CDR1 is SQVTM, CDR2 ANQGSEA, per germline. The CDR3 region is CSVEIGTRGTYEQYF. CDR3 DNA sequence: TGCAGCGTTGAAATAGGGACAAGGGGGACCTACGAGCAGTACTTC.

J is TRBJ2-7 and V is TRBV5-6; TRBD2 might be the D (6 bases). Germline V gene sequence: CDR1 SGHDT, CDR2 YYEEEE. V was cut by 4 bases and J by 0 bases, with 17 bases left in between. The length of the CDR3 is 16 residues. In DNA form, the CDR3 reads TGTGCCAGCAGCCATTCCCCCCTAGCGAGCTCCTACGAGCAGTACTTC. The encoded protein is CASSHSPLASSYEQYF.

J is TRBJ2-1 and V is TRBV21-1. TRBV21-1 is a pseudogene locus. The CDR3 has 14 amino acids. The CDR3 nucleotides read TGTGCCAGCAGCAAAAGAGCGAATTGTAGTGAGCAGTTCTTC. Its translation is CASSKRANCSEQFF.

The chain uses TRBV6-1 and TRBJ2-3; 9 positions match TRBD2. V shed 5 bases, J shed 2 bases, and the junction held 14 bases outside the gene matches. This CDR3 spans 18 amino acids. Germline loops: CDR1 MNHNS, CDR2 SASEGT. The CDR3 reads CASSRKHKTSGYTDTQYF. CDR3 nucleotides: TGTGCCAGCAGTCGAAAACATAAGACTAGCGGTTACACAGATACGCAGTATTTT.

V and J are TRBV28 and TRBJ1-1, with D unclear. Trimming took 7 bases from V and 8 from J, leaving 11 bases between them. Germline lookup yields CDR1 MDHEN and CDR2 SYDVKM. The CDR3 has 11 residues. The CDR3 spells CASTIFREAFF. The CDR3 DNA sequence: TGTGCCAGCACCATCTTCAGGGAAGCTTTCTTT.

The chain recombines TRBV28 with TRBJ2-1, with TRBD2 identical over 9 bases. With V trimmed by 7 bases and J by 2 bases, 3 bases remained unmatched. The CDR3 is 14 residues long. Per the germline V gene, CDR1 is MDHEN and CDR2 is SYDVKM. This CDR3 is CASKGLATYNEQFF. In DNA, the CDR3 is TGTGCCAGCAAGGGACTAGCTACCTACAATGAGCAGTTCTTC.

The J gene is TRBJ2-5, the V gene TRBV7-2, with 8 bases identical to TRBD2. J gave up 11 bases and V 5 bases, and 13 bases lay outside the gene matches. Germline assignment: CDR1 SGHTA and CDR2 FQGNSA. CDR3 size: 14 residues. As DNA, the CDR3 is TGTGCCAGCAGCCCAAGCGGGAGTAGGAATGAGCAGTACTTC. Its translation: CASSPSGSRNEQYF.

This chain connects TRBV9 to TRBJ2-3, with 13 bases matching TRBD2. From germline, CDR1 is SGDLS and CDR2 YYNGEE. Unmatched junction bases numbered 4, after V lost 3 bases and J lost 3 bases. This CDR3 is built from 16 residues. CDR3 loop: CASSGPGLAGTDTQYF. The DNA for the CDR3 is TGTGCCAGCAGCGGGCCGGGACTAGCGGGAACAGATACGCAGTATTTT.

This clonotype has just a few counts. The chain is built from TRBV3-1 and TRBJ2-7; D call uncertain. The V end lost 1 base, the J end lost 0 bases, and 10 bases lay between the germline ends. This CDR3 is 15 amino acids long. The germline gives CDR1 LGHDT, CDR2 YNNKEL (reference sequence). CDR3 in amino acids: CASSQARSYSYEQYF. The CDR3 DNA reads as TGTGCCAGCAGCCAAGCCCGGTCTTACTCCTACGAGCAGTACTTC.

This chain links TRBV7-9 with TRBJ2-3; the D is unclear. Trimming removed 1 base from V and 2 bases from J, with 19 bases in between. The CDR3 runs to 18 residues. The germline gives CDR1 SEHNR, CDR2 FQNEAQ (reference sequence). This chain's CDR3 is CASSLEVVVGFPTDTQYF. The CDR3 nucleotides read TGTGCCAGCAGCTTAGAGGTTGTGGTGGGGTTCCCCACAGATACGCAGTATTTT. Looking up the rest from reference TRBV7-9 and TRBJ2-3 gives the full variable domain: DTGVSQNPRHKITKRGQNVTFRCDPISEHNRLYWYRQTLGQGPEFLTYFQNEAQLEKSRLLSDRFSAERPKGSFSTLEIQRTEQGDSAMYLCASSLEVVVGFPTDTQYFGPGTRLTVL.

V usage is TRBV11-2 and J usage is TRBJ2-5; D is ambiguous. Germline-derived CDR1 and CDR2 are SGHAT and FQNNGV. Deletions cut 0 bases from V and 4 bases from J, with 6 bases between. The CDR3 contains 13 residues. The CDR3 sequence is CASSLEVRETQYF. CDR3 DNA sequence: TGTGCCAGCAGCTTAGAAGTAAGAGAGACCCAGTACTTC.

The chain is built from TRBV7-3 and TRBJ2-7; TRBD1 or TRBD2 may be the D gene (5 bases each). The ends were cut back, 2 bases at V and 3 bases at J, with 14 bases in the middle. The CDR3 length is 15 residues. Germline lookup yields CDR1 SGHTA and CDR2 FQGTGA. CDR3 loop: CASSLFPGTGYEQYF. The CDR3 DNA reads as TGTGCCAGCAGCTTATTCCCAGGGACCGGCTACGAGCAGTACTTC.

The CDR3 nucleotides read TGTGCCAGCAGTTTAACCGGGACTAGCGGGAGCTCCTACGAGCAGTACTTC. Protein product: CASSLTGTSGSSYEQYF. This sequence joins TRBV28 and TRBJ2-7; 14 positions match TRBD2. V dropped 2 bases and J dropped 0; count of bases not matched to a gene: 3. Germline CDR1 reads MDHEN; CDR2 reads SYDVKM. This CDR3 contains 17 residues.

Of note for this clonotype: A junction boundary mismatches the germline segment, possibly from a read error. The chain has TRBV4-1 and TRBJ2-7; 7 nucleotides agree with TRBD1. The CDR3 is 14 residues long. The germline CDR1 and CDR2 sequences are MGHRA and YSYEKL. The CDR3 DNA follows: TGCGCCAGCCGCCAGGGGACAGAAGCCTACGAGCAGTACTTC. Protein product: CASRQGTEAYEQYF.

DNA of the CDR3: TGCAGTGCTCCGCGGGGAGGGGTTTCAAATGGCTACACCTTC. It translates to CSAPRGGVSNGYTF. This chain uses TRBV20-1 with TRBJ1-2, with D tentatively TRBD1 (5 bases). This CDR3 region has 14 residues. CDR1 and CDR2 from the germline V gene are DFQATT and SNEGSKA (reference sequence). Trimming cost V 5 bases and J 6 bases, with 19 bases left between them.

V and J are TRBV4-1 and TRBJ2-1; maybe TRBD2 (5 bases). Germline V lookup: CDR1 MGHRA, CDR2 YSYEKL. V was shortened by 1 base and J by 6 bases, with 13 bases between the two germline ends. CDR3 length: 15 residues. CDR3 protein: CASSQVVGLINEQFF. The DNA for the CDR3 is TGCGCCAGCAGCCAAGTGGTAGGACTTATCAATGAGCAGTTCTTC.

The chain recombines TRBV27 with TRBJ2-3; weak D call: TRBD2 (7 bases). The CDR3 runs 14 residues. Germline V CDR1 and CDR2: MNHEY, SMNVEV (reference sequence). V gave up 4 bases and J gave up 5 bases, with 13 bases separating them. The CDR3: CASSSRGGVDTQYF. CDR3 DNA sequence: TGTGCCAGCAGTTCAAGAGGGGGGGTAGATACGCAGTATTTT.

This clonotype was seen only a few times. The chain employs TRBV6-2 or TRBV6-3 and TRBJ2-4, with D perhaps being TRBD1 or TRBD2 (6 bases each). V gave up 11 bases and J gave up 0 bases, with 17 bases separating them. The CDR3 extends over 15 amino acids. From germline, CDR1 is MNHEY and CDR2 SVGEGT. CDR3 loop: CAGSKGGVAKNIQYF. CDR3 nucleotide sequence: TGTGCCGGGTCCAAGGGGGGAGTAGCCAAAAACATTCAGTACTTC.

This clonotype was picked up a small number of times. Written as DNA, the CDR3 is TGTGCCAGCAGTTTAATTGTTGGGACTAGCGGGGAAAATGAGCAGTTCTTC. This sequence encodes CASSLIVGTSGENEQFF. The J gene is TRBJ2-1, the V gene TRBV28; 13 positions agree with TRBD2. Germline V gene lookup returns CDR1 MDHEN and CDR2 SYDVKM. Germline trimming cut 2 bases from V and 7 bases from J; bases unmatched to any gene: 8. The CDR3 length is 17 residues.

The chain carries TRBV7-2 and TRBJ2-5, with D tentatively TRBD2 (5 bases). The V gene's germline CDR1 is SGHTA and CDR2 FQGNSA. The length of the CDR3 is 15 residues. Trimming shortened V by 5 bases and J by 5 bases, and 18 bases separated the two germline ends. CDR3 loop: CASSRTGRPKETQYF. The CDR3, as DNA: TGTGCCAGCAGCCGGACGGGGAGACCTAAGGAGACCCAGTACTTC.

This clonotype was counted between two and nine times. CDR3 in amino acids: CASSAPGTATQYF. The DNA of the CDR3 is TGTGCCAGCAGTGCGCCCGGGACTGCGACGCAGTATTTT. V gene TRBV12-3 or TRBV12-4 combines with J gene TRBJ2-3; tentative D call: TRBD2 (6 bases). The V end lost 5 bases, the J end lost 9 bases, and 15 bases lay between the germline ends. There are 13 residues in the CDR3.

This chain joins TRBV29-1 and TRBJ1-2; D not certain. This CDR3 spans 12 amino acids. V lost 3 bases and J lost 7, with 12 bases in between. In germline, CDR1 is SQVTM, CDR2 ANQGSEA. CDR3 nucleotide sequence: TGCAGCGTTGATTCCTCCGGAGGTGGCTACACCTTC. Its protein is CSVDSSGGGYTF.

This clonotype showed up just a few times. The rearrangement joins TRBV28 to TRBJ2-1; 9 positions match TRBD2. The CDR3 totals 14 residues. The V segment lost 6 bases and the J segment 8 bases; nucleotides outside the gene matches: 8. Germline lookup yields CDR1 MDHEN and CDR2 SYDVKM. In DNA form, the CDR3 reads TGTGCCAGCAGCCGGCCCGGGACTAGCCATGAGCAGTTCTTC. It specifies CASSRPGTSHEQFF.

The J gene is TRBJ2-7, the V gene TRBV15, with 8 bases fitting TRBD2. Germline V lookup: CDR1 LNHNV, CDR2 YYDKDF (reference sequence). V lost 3 bases and J lost 3; bases outside the gene matches: 7. The CDR3 covers 15 residues. CDR3 sequence: CATSRIAGLLYEQYF. In nucleotides, the CDR3 is TGTGCCACCAGCAGGATAGCGGGATTACTCTACGAGCAGTACTTC.

V usage is TRBV20-1 and J usage is TRBJ2-1; 7 bases map to TRBD2. V shed 5 bases and J 0 bases; nucleotides not matched to a gene: 10. This CDR3 contains 16 residues. The germline V gene encodes CDR1 DFQATT and CDR2 SNEGSKA (reference sequence). The CDR3 bases are TGCAGTGCTGGGCCCGCCCAGCGGGGCTCCTACAATGAGCAGTTCTTC. Its translation is CSAGPAQRGSYNEQFF.

The V call is TRBV5-1, the J call TRBJ2-7; 10 bases map to TRBD2. CDR1 is SGHRS, CDR2 YFSETQ, per germline. The CDR3 covers 17 residues. The trim removed 2 bases at V and 0 bases at J, leaving 8 bases unmatched. The CDR3, as DNA: TGCGCCAGCAGCTTAAATCCCGGGACTAGCGTCTCCTACGAGCAGTACTTC. Protein: CASSLNPGTSVSYEQYF. Full variable domain (outside the CDR3, taken from reference TRBV5-1 and TRBJ2-7): KAGVTQTPRYLIKTRGQQVTLSCSPISGHRSVSWYQQTPGQGLQFLFEYFSETQRNKGNFPGRFSGRQFSNSRSEMNVSTLELGDSALYLCASSLNPGTSVSYEQYFGPGTRLTVT.

In this sample, this clonotype turned up a few times. The chain uses TRBV21-1 and TRBJ1-2; TRBD1 is the table's D call, not checked against the DNA. TRBV21-1 is listed as a pseudogene. CDR3 length: 16 residues. CDR3 loop: CASSKDNHETACGYTF. CDR3 nucleotide sequence: TGTGCCAGCAGCAAAGACAACCATGAGACAGCGTGTGGCTACACCTTC.

This clonotype has only one observation. This chain links TRBV3-1 with TRBJ2-7, with TRBD2 matching over 8 bases. The ends lost 3 bases at V and 6 bases at J; junction bases unmatched: 7. The germline V gene has CDR1 LGHDT and CDR2 YNNKEL (reference sequence). CDR3 size: 14 residues. The CDR3 is CASSHRTSFLEQYF. As DNA, the CDR3 is TGTGCCAGCAGCCACCGGACTAGCTTCCTCGAGCAGTACTTC.

The rearrangement joins TRBV7-9 to TRBJ2-4; 8 nucleotides match TRBD1. With V trimmed by 2 bases and J by 13 bases, 10 bases remained unmatched. From germline, CDR1 is SEHNR and CDR2 FQNEAQ (reference sequence). The CDR3 loop spans 14 amino acids. CDR3 coding DNA: TGTGCCAGCAGCTTAAGGGACAGGTGGTCTGAGCAGTACTTC. Residues: CASSLRDRWSEQYF.

This clonotype appeared a few times. This rearrangement joins TRBV20-1 to TRBJ2-1, with 9 bases fitting TRBD2. The trim removed 5 bases at V and 5 bases at J, leaving 10 bases unmatched. The germline CDR1 and CDR2 sequences are DFQATT and SNEGSKA (reference sequence). The CDR3 consists of 15 residues. The CDR3 DNA sequence: TGCAGTGCTCCCGGGACTAGCCCTAGGCACAATGAGCAGTTCTTC. Protein: CSAPGTSPRHNEQFF.

V gene TRBV20-1 combines with J gene TRBJ2-3; D possibly corresponds to TRBD2 (5 bases). Germline CDR1 DFQATT, CDR2 SNEGSKA (reference sequence). The CDR3 has 14 residues. The germline V and J ends were trimmed by 0 bases and 0 bases, with 7 bases remaining between them. DNA for the CDR3: TGCAGTGCTAGAGAAGGCGGGAGCACAGATACGCAGTATTTT. Amino acid sequence: CSAREGGSTDTQYF.

V and J are TRBV2 and TRBJ2-6; D ambiguous. Germline loops: CDR1 SNHLY, CDR2 FYNNEI. The V end was cut by 2 bases, the J end by 0 bases, with 5 bases between. CDR3 length: 15 residues. The CDR3 coding sequence is TGTGCCAGCAGTGAATCGGGCTCTGGGGCCAACGTCCTGACTTTC. This codes for CASSESGSGANVLTF. Variable domain in full (rest from reference TRBV2 and TRBJ2-6): EPEVTQTPSHQVTQMGQEVILRCVPISNHLYFYWYRQILGQKVEFLVSFYNNEISEKSEIFDDQFSVERPDGSNFTLKIRSTKLEDSAMYFCASSESGSGANVLTFGAGSRLTVL.